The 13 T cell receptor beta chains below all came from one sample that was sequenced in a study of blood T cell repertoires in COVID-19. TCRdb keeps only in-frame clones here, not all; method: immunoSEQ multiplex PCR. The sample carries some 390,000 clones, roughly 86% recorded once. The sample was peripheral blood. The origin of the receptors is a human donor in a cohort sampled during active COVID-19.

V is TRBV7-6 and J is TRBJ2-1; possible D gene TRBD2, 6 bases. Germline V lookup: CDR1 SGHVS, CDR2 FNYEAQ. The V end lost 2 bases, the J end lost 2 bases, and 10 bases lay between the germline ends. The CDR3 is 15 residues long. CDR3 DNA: TGTGCCAGCAGCTTACTAGCGAGAGCCTACAATGAGCAGTTCTTC. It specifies CASSLLARAYNEQFF.

The DNA for the CDR3 is TGTGCCAGCAGTACGGGACAGGGGGCCGGAAACACCATATATTTT. This sequence encodes CASSTGQGAGNTIYF. This chain uses TRBV6-5 with TRBJ1-3, with 12 bases matching TRBD1. Looked up from germline, CDR1 is MNHEY and CDR2 is SVGAGI. CDR3 length: 15 residues. V lost 5 bases to trimming and J lost 4 bases; unmatched junction nucleotides: 3.

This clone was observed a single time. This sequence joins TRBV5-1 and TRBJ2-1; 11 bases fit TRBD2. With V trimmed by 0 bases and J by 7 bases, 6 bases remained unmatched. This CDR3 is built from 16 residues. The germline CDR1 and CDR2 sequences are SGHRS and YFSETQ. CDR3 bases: TGCGCCAGCAGCTTGGATCTAGCGGGAGGTGGTAATGAGCAGTTCTTC. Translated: CASSLDLAGGGNEQFF.

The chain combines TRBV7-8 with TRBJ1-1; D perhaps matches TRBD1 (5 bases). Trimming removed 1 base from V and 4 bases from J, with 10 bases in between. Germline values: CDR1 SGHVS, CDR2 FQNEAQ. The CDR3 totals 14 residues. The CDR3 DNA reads TGTGCCAGCAGCTTAGTTGGAGGGGTCACTGAAGCTTTCTTT. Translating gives CASSLVGGVTEAFF.

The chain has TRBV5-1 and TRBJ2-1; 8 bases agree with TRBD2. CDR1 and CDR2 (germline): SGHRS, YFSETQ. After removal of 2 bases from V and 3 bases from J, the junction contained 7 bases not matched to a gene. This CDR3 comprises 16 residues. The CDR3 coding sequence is TGCGCCAGCAGCTTAACGGCCACTAGCGGCTACAATGAGCAGTTCTTC. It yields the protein CASSLTATSGYNEQFF.

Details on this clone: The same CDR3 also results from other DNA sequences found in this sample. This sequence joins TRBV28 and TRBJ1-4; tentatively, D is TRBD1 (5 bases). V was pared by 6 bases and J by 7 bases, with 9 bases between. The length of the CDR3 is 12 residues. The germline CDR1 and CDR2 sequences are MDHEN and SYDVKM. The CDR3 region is CASRPGGEKLFF. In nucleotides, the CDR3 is TGTGCCAGCAGGCCCGGGGGTGAAAAACTGTTTTTT.

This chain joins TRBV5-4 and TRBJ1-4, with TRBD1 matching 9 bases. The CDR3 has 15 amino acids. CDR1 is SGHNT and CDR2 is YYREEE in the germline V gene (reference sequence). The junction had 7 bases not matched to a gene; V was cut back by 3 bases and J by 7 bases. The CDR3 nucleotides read TGTGCCAGCAGCTGGGGGACAGGGAAGGGTGAAAAACTGTTTTTT. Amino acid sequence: CASSWGTGKGEKLFF. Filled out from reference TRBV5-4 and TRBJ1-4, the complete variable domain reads ETGVTQSPTHLIKTRGQQVTLRCSSQSGHNTVSWYQQALGQGPQFIFQYYREEENGRGNFPPRFSGLQFPNYSSELNVNALELDDSALYLCASSWGTGKGEKLFFGSGTQLSVL.

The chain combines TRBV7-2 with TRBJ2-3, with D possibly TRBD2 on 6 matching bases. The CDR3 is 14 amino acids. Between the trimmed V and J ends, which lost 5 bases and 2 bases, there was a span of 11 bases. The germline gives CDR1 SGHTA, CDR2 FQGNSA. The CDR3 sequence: CASSPGLHTDTQYF. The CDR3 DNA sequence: TGTGCCAGCAGCCCGGGACTCCACACAGATACGCAGTATTTT.

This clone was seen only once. The CDR3 spells CAISESTPVNGIYF. The CDR3 DNA reads TGTGCCATCAGTGAGTCGACACCAGTTAACGGCATATATTTT. The genes are TRBV10-3 and TRBJ1-3; D is ambiguous. CDR1 and CDR2 (germline): ENHRY, SYGVKD. V was clipped by 0 bases and J by 12 bases, with 15 bases between them. CDR3 length: 14 residues.

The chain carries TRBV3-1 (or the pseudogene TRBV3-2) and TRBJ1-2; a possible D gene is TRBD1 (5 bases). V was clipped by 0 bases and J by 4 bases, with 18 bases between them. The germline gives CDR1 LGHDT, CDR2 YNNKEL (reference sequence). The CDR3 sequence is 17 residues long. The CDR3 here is CASSQELGRGTAYGYTF. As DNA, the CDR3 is TGTGCCAGCAGCCAAGAACTGGGAAGGGGAACCGCCTATGGCTACACCTTC.

CDR3 DNA: TGTGCCAGCAGCATGACAGGGGCCGCGGGTGAAGCTTTCTTT. Its translation is CASSMTGAAGEAFF. The rearrangement joins TRBV9 to TRBJ1-1; 8 bases are a match to TRBD1. Germline CDR1 reads SGDLS; CDR2 reads YYNGEE. V was pared by 4 bases and J by 7 bases, with 9 bases of the junction left unmatched. The length of the CDR3 is 14 residues.

DNA of the CDR3: TGTGCCAGCAGTTTAGTGGGGGGGCAAGCTTTCTTT. This sequence encodes CASSLVGGQAFF. The V call is TRBV12-3 or TRBV12-4, the J call TRBJ1-1, with D tentatively TRBD1 (6 bases). Deletions cut 1 base from V and 9 bases from J, with 9 bases between. The CDR3 is 12 residues long.

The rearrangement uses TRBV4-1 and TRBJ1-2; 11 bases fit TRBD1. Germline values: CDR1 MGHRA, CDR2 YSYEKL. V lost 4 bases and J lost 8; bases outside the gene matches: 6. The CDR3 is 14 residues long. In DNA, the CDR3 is TGCGCCAGCAGCCCCCCGGGACAGGGGGGCGGCTACACCTTC. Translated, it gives CASSPPGQGGGYTF.